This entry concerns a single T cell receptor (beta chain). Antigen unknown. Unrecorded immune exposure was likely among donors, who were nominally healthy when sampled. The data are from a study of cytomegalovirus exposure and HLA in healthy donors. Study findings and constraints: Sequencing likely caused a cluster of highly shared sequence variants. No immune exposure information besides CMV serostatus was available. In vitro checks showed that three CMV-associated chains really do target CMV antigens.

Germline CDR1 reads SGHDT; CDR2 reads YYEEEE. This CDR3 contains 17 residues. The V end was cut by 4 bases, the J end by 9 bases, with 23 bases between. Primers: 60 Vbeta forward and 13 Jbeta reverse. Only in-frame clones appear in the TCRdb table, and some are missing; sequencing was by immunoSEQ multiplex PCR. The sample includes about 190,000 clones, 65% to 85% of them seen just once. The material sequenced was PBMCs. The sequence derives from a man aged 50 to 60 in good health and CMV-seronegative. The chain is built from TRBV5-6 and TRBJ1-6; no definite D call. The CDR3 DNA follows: TGTGCCAGCAGCCCTGGTGCTCTGGGAGGGCTTGGTTCACCCCTCCACTTT. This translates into CASSPGALGGLGSPLHF.